The 20 T cell receptor beta chains presented below share a single source sample, sequenced in a study of blood T cell repertoires in COVID-19. Measured with immunoSEQ multiplex PCR; TCRdb has only the in-frame clones, and not every one. This table holds 80,000 to 100,000 clones, about 84% found once. Sequencing used peripheral blood. These receptors originate from a man between 60 and 75 years old with acute or convalescent COVID-19.

This clone was observed a handful of times. This chain uses TRBV5-1 with TRBJ1-2, with a weak D call TRBD1 (6 bases). The V end was cut by 0 bases, the J end by 4 bases, with 10 bases between. The CDR3 extends over 14 amino acids. The V gene's germline CDR1 is SGHRS and CDR2 YFSETQ. CDR3 in amino acids: CASSLDRVTYGYTF. The CDR3, as DNA: TGCGCCAGCAGCTTGGACAGGGTTACCTATGGCTACACCTTC.

The gene calls are TRBV28 and TRBJ1-2; possible D gene TRBD1, 5 bases. The CDR3 spans 12 residues. Between the trimmed V and J ends, which lost 8 bases and 4 bases, there was a span of 11 bases. The germline V gene encodes CDR1 MDHEN and CDR2 SYDVKM. This CDR3 reads CASQTALYGYTF. The CDR3 DNA follows: TGTGCCAGCCAGACAGCTCTCTATGGCTACACCTTC.

This clone was counted only a few times. V is TRBV5-5 and J is TRBJ1-6; 8 nucleotides align to TRBD1. The CDR3 length is 15 residues. In germline, CDR1 is SGHKS, CDR2 YYEKEE (reference sequence). The trim removed 3 bases at V and 7 bases at J, leaving 6 bases unmatched. The CDR3, as DNA: TGTGCCAGCAGCTACGGACAGGGTAGGAATTCACCCCTCCACTTT. This gives the protein CASSYGQGRNSPLHF. The full variable domain, completed using reference TRBV5-5 and TRBJ1-6, is DAGVTQSPTHLIKTRGQQVTLRCSPISGHKSVSWYQQVLGQGPQFIFQYYEKEERGRGNFPDRFSARQFPNYSSELNVNALLLGDSALYLCASSYGQGRNSPLHFGNGTRLTVT.

This clone turned up a few times. The chain is built from TRBV7-9 and TRBJ1-2, with 7 bases matching TRBD1. V was clipped by 0 bases and J by 6 bases; unmatched bases: 7. Germline CDR1 reads SEHNR; CDR2 reads FQNEAQ (reference sequence). This CDR3 spans 15 amino acids. Here the CDR3 reads CASSLADRTFNGYTF. CDR3 bases: TGTGCCAGCAGCTTAGCGGACAGGACATTTAATGGCTACACCTTC.

This chain links TRBV30 with TRBJ1-5; D ambiguous. This CDR3 has 15 residues. Trimming pared 4 bases from V and 1 base from J, leaving 14 bases between. CDR1 GTSNPN and CDR2 SVGIG come from the germline V gene (reference sequence). CDR3 amino acids: CAWTSGRGSNQPQHF. The DNA for the CDR3 is TGTGCCTGGACGTCTGGTCGAGGAAGCAATCAGCCCCAGCATTTT.

V and J are TRBV20-1 and TRBJ2-3; D is possibly TRBD2 (6 bases). The CDR3 totals 11 residues. Germline CDR1 reads DFQATT; CDR2 reads SNEGSKA (reference sequence). Trimming stripped 7 bases from V and 6 bases from J, with 11 bases between. CDR3: CSGEVRDTQYF. The CDR3 DNA reads TGCAGTGGGGAGGTCAGGGATACGCAGTATTTT.

This chain uses TRBV25-1 with TRBJ2-2; 12 nucleotides line up with TRBD1. The CDR3 sequence is 13 residues long. V trimming: 6 bases; J trimming: 9 bases; junction bases outside the gene matches: 2. CDR1 and CDR2 from the germline V gene are MGHDK and SYGVNS. The chain's CDR3 is CASRGTGGRELFF. DNA of the CDR3: TGTGCCAGCAGGGGGACAGGGGGCCGGGAGCTGTTTTTT.

The chain combines TRBV7-9 with TRBJ2-7; perhaps TRBD2 as D (6 bases). Trimming shortened V by 4 bases and J by 6 bases, and 10 bases separated the two germline ends. The CDR3 length is 12 residues. Germline-derived CDR1 and CDR2 are SEHNR and FQNEAQ (reference sequence). The CDR3 loop is CASSSQGGEQYF. For the CDR3, the DNA is TGTGCCAGCAGCTCGCAGGGAGGCGAGCAGTACTTC.

The chain couples TRBV5-8 to TRBJ2-3; D remains ambiguous. Per germline, CDR1 SGHTS and CDR2 YDEGEE. The length of the CDR3 is 15 residues. V lost 0 bases and J lost 6, with 14 bases in between. The CDR3 coding sequence is TGTGCCAGCAGCTTGGCCAACGTAGCTCGGGATACGCAGTATTTT. Its translation is CASSLANVARDTQYF.

The rearrangement links TRBV6-6 to TRBJ1-6; TRBD1 is a possible D gene (6 bases). Germline CDR1 reads MNHNY; CDR2 reads SVGAGI (reference sequence). This CDR3 region has 18 residues. Trimming took off 5 bases at V and 0 bases at J, with 17 bases between the two ends. CDR3 amino acids: CASSPKGVARSYNSPLHF. DNA of the CDR3: TGTGCCAGCAGTCCAAAGGGGGTGGCGCGCTCCTATAATTCACCCCTCCACTTT.

The CDR3 is CASSLEGGYTF. CDR3 nucleotides: TGTGCCAGCAGCTTAGAGGGGGGCTACACCTTC. The V call is TRBV7-9, the J call TRBJ1-2; D is perhaps TRBD1 (5 bases). This CDR3 region has 11 residues. Germline lookup yields CDR1 SEHNR and CDR2 FQNEAQ (reference sequence). Trimming cost V 1 base and J 8 bases, with 5 bases left between them.

The chain couples TRBV6-1 to TRBJ1-6, with D possibly matching TRBD1 (6 bases). Germline-derived CDR1 and CDR2 are MNHNS and SASEGT. V was pared by 1 base and J by 14 bases, with 18 bases between. The CDR3 is 15 residues long. CDR3 amino acids: CASSEGGGGAKALHF. CDR3 sequence (DNA): TGTGCCAGCAGTGAAGGAGGGGGTGGGGCCAAGGCCCTCCACTTT.

V and J are TRBV6-5 and TRBJ2-1, with 12 bases identical to TRBD2. Germline V gene data show CDR1 as MNHEY and CDR2 as SVGAGI. The CDR3 is made up of 16 amino acids. Trimming removed 0 bases from V and 4 bases from J; junction bases left unmatched: 1. CDR3 sequence (DNA): TGTGCCAGCAGTTACTCCGGACTAGCGGGATACAATGAGCAGTTCTTC. Protein: CASSYSGLAGYNEQFF.

The sample holds one count of this clone. J is TRBJ2-3 and V is TRBV4-2; 7 nucleotides line up with TRBD1. The V gene end was trimmed by 0 bases and the J gene end by 6 bases; junction bases not matched to a gene: 0. Looked up from germline, CDR1 is LGHNA and CDR2 is YNFKEQ. The CDR3 is made up of 13 amino acids. CDR3 nucleotides: TGTGCCAGCAGCCAAGACAGGGGGGATACGCAGTATTTT. Translating gives CASSQDRGDTQYF.

The chain joins TRBV30 to TRBJ1-2; D may be TRBD1 (6 bases). CDR1 GTSNPN and CDR2 SVGIG come from the germline V gene (reference sequence). The CDR3 length is 16 residues. The V gene lost 1 base and the J gene lost 7 bases, with 22 bases spanning the gap. The chain's CDR3 is CAWSALQDSGWVGYTF. The CDR3 nucleotides are TGTGCCTGGAGTGCCCTACAGGACAGCGGTTGGGTTGGCTACACCTTC.

The rearrangement links TRBV18 to TRBJ2-7; tentative D call: TRBD1 (6 bases). This CDR3 comprises 14 residues. Deletions cut 6 bases from V and 2 bases from J, with 14 bases between. Germline V CDR1 and CDR2: KGHSH, LQKENI. The CDR3: CASSQTGYTYEQYF. The CDR3 region has the DNA TGTGCCAGCTCCCAGACAGGCTATACCTACGAGCAGTACTTC.

The rearrangement links TRBV12-5 to TRBJ2-3, with 9 bases identical to TRBD1. The CDR3 is 14 amino acids. Germline V gene sequence: CDR1 LGHNT, CDR2 FRNRAP. After removal of 5 bases from V and 6 bases from J, the junction contained 6 bases not matched to a gene. CDR3 sequence (DNA): TGTGCTAGTGGTCCACGGACAGGGGAGGATACGCAGTATTTT. It yields the protein CASGPRTGEDTQYF.

This clone occurred once. The V and J genes are TRBV19 and TRBJ1-6, with D hard to call. The CDR3 is 13 residues long. V was clipped by 5 bases and J by 5 bases, with 7 bases between them. The germline CDR1 and CDR2 sequences are LNHDA and SQIVND (reference sequence). CDR3 DNA sequence: TGTGCCAGTAGTCAGGCTAATAATTCACCCCTCCACTTT. Its protein product is CASSQANNSPLHF.

J is TRBJ2-7 and V is TRBV5-1; TRBD2 is a possible D gene (6 bases). Trimming shortened V by 3 bases and J by 4 bases, and 14 bases separated the two germline ends. There are 14 residues in the CDR3. Germline loops: CDR1 SGHRS, CDR2 YFSETQ. CDR3 loop: CASSWGDRPYEQYF. The DNA of the CDR3 is TGCGCCAGCAGCTGGGGGGACCGCCCTTACGAGCAGTACTTC.

This clone was detected once. DNA for the CDR3: TGTGCCAGCAGTACCCCCGGGACTGAAGCTTTCTTT. Amino acid sequence: CASSTPGTEAFF. The rearrangement links TRBV27 to TRBJ1-1; unclear D gene. The V and J ends lost 5 bases and 5 bases respectively, with 9 bases between them. The CDR3 has 12 residues. Germline lookup yields CDR1 MNHEY and CDR2 SMNVEV (reference sequence).